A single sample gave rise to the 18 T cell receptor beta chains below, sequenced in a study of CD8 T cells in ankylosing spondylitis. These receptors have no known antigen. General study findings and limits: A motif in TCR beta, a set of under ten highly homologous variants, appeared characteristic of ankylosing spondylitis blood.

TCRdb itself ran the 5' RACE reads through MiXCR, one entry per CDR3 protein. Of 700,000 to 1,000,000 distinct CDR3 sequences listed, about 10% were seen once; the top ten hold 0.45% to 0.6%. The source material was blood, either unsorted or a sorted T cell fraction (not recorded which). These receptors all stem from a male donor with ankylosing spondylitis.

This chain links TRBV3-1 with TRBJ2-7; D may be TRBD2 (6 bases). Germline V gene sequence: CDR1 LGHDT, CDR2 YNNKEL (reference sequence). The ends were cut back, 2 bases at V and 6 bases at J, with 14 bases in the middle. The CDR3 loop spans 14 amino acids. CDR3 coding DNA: TGTGCCAGCAGCCAAAGTGGAGGGTCGACCGAGCAGTACTTC. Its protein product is CASSQSGGSTEQYF.

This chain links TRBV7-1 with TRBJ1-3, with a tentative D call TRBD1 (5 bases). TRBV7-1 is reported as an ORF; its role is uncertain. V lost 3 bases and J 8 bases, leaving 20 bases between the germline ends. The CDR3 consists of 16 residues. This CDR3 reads CASSSYMWGSGDTIYF. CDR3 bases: TGTGCCAGCAGCTCCTATATGTGGGGGTCTGGGGACACCATATATTTT.

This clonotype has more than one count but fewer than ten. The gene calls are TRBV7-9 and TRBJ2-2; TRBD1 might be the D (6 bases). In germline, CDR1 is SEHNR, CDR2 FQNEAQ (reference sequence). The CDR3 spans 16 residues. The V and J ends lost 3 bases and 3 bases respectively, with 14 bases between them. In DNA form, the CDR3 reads TGTGCCAGCAGCTTGAGGTTGGGGGCTTACACCGGGGAGCTGTTTTTT. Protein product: CASSLRLGAYTGELFF.

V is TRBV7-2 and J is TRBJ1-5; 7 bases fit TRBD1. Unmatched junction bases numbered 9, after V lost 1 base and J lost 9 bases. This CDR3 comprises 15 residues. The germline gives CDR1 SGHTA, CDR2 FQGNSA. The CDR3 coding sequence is TGTGCCAGCAGCTTAGGAACAGGGGACCTAGGGCCCCAGCATTTT. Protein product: CASSLGTGDLGPQHF.

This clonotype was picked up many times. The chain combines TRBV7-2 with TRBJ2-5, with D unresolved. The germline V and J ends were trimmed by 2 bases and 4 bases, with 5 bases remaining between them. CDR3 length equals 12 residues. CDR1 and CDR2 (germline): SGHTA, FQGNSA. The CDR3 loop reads CASSLNRETQYF. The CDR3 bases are TGTGCCAGCAGCTTAAATAGAGAGACCCAGTACTTC.

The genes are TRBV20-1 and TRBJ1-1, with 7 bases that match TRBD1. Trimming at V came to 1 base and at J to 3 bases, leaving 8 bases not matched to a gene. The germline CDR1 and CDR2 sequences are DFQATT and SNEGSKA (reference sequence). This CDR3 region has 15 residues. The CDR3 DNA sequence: TGCAGTGCTAGAGGCCGACAGGGATTGTACACTGAAGCTTTCTTT. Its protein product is CSARGRQGLYTEAFF.

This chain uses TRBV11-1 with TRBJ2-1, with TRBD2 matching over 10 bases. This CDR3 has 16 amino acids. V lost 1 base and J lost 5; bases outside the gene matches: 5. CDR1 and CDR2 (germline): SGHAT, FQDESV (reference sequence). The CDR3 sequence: CASSLGPSGSNNEQFF. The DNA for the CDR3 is TGTGCCAGCAGCTTAGGGCCTAGCGGGAGCAACAATGAGCAGTTCTTC.

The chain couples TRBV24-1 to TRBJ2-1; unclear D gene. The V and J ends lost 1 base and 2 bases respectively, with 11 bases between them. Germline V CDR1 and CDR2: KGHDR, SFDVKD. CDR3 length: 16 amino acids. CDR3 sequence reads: CATSDFDRSAYNEQFF. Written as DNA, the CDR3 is TGTGCCACCAGTGATTTCGACCGGAGCGCCTACAATGAGCAGTTCTTC.

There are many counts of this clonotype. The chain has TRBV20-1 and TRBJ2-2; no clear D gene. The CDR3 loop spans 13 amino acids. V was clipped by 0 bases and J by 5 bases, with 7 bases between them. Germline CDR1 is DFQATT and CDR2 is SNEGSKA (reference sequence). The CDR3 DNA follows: TGCAGTGCTAGAGACCCACGGACCGGGGAGCTGTTTTTT. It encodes CSARDPRTGELFF.

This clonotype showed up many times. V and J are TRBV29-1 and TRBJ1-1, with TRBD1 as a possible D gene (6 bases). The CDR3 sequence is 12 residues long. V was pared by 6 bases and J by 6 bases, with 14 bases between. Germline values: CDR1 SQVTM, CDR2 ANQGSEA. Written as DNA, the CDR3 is TGCAGCGTGGGGGGGCCAGGGGCTGAAGCTTTCTTT. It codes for CSVGGPGAEAFF.

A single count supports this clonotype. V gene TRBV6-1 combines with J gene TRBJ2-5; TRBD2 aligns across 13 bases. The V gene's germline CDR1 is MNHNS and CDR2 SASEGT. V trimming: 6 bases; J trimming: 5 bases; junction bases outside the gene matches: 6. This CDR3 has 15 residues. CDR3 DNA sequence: TGTGCCAGCAGAGGACTAGCGGGAGTGCGGGAGACCCAGTACTTC. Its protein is CASRGLAGVRETQYF.

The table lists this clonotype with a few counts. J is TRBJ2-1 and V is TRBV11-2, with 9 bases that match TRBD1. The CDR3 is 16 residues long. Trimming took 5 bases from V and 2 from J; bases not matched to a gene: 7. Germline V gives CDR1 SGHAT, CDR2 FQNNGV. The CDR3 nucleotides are TGTGCCAGCAGCCCCCGCAGGGACAGGGCCTACAATGAGCAGTTCTTC. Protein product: CASSPRRDRAYNEQFF.

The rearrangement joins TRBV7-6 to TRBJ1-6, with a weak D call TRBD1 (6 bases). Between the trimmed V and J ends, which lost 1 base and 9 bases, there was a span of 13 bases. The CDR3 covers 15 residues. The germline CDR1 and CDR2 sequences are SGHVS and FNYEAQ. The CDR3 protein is CASSLVGRGISPLHF. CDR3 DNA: TGTGCCAGCAGCTTAGTGGGGAGGGGGATTTCACCCCTCCACTTT.

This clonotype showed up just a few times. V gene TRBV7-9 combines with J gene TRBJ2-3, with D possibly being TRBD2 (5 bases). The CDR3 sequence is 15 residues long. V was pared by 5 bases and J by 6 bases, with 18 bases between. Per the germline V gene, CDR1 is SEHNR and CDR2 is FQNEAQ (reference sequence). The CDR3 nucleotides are TGTGCCAGCAGCGCGGAGGTCGGTTTTCCGGATACGCAGTATTTT. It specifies CASSAEVGFPDTQYF.

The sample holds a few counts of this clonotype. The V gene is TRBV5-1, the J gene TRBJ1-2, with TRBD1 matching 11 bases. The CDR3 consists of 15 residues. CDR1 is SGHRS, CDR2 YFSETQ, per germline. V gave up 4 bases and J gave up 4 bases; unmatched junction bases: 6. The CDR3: CASSGGTGGFYGYTF. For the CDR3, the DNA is TGCGCCAGCAGCGGCGGGACAGGGGGTTTCTATGGCTACACCTTC.

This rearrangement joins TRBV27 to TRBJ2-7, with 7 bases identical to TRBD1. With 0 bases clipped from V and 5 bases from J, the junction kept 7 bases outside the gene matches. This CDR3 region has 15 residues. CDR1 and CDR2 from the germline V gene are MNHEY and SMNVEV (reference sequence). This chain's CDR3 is CASSLSRQGYDEQYF. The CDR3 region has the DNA TGTGCCAGCAGTTTATCTCGACAGGGCTACGACGAGCAGTACTTC.

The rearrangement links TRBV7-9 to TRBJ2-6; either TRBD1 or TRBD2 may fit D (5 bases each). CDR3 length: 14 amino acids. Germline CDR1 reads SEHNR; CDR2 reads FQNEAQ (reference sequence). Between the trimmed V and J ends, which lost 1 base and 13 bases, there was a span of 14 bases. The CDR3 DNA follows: TGTGCCAGCAGCTTAGGATGGGGGTCGGATGTCCTGACTTTC. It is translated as CASSLGWGSDVLTF.

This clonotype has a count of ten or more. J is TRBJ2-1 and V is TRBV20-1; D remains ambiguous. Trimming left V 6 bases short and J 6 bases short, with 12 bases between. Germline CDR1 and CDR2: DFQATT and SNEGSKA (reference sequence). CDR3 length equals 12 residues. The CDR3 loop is CSAFEPPNEQFF. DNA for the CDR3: TGCAGTGCCTTTGAGCCGCCCAATGAGCAGTTCTTC.